A single sample is the source of the 16 T cell receptor beta chains below, sequenced in a study of breast tumors, draining lymph nodes, adjacent tissues. TCRdb re-called the multiplex PCR reads with MiXCR, one entry per CDR3 protein. Of 150,000 to 200,000 distinct CDR3 sequences listed, roughly a third are singletons. The lymph nodes were axillary draining lymph nodes from breast cancer patients. The sample taken for sequencing was axillary lymph node tissue. Every receptor here comes from a female donor with breast cancer. Some clones in this sample may be carry-over from other donors' samples.

A few counts support this clonotype. CDR3: CATSRDGQGGTEAFF. CDR3 DNA: TGTGCCACCAGCAGAGATGGGCAGGGCGGGACTGAAGCTTTCTTT. The gene calls are TRBV15 and TRBJ1-1; possible D gene TRBD1, 5 bases. Trimming cost V 0 bases and J 5 bases, with 13 bases left between them. This CDR3 is built from 15 residues. CDR1 is LNHNV, CDR2 YYDKDF, per germline (reference sequence).

Remarks on this clonotype: A much larger clonotype is one base distant, so this may be a read error. This chain connects TRBV7-2 to TRBJ1-2; 7 nucleotides match TRBD1. The CDR3 is 17 residues long. Germline V gives CDR1 SGHTA, CDR2 FQGNSA. The CDR3 DNA is TGTGCCAGCAGCTTACAGACAGGGTTGACAGCTAACTATAGCTACACCTTC. This gives the protein CASSLQTGLTANYSYTF. The variable domain in full, completed from reference TRBV7-2 and TRBJ1-2, reads GAGVSQSPSNKVTEKGKDVELRCDPISGHTALYWYRQSLGQGLEFLIYFQGNSAPDKSGLPSDRFSAERTGGSVSTLTIQRTQQEDSAVYLCASSLQTGLTANYSYTFGSGTRLTVV.

This clonotype came up many times. The chain uses TRBV18 and TRBJ1-5, with TRBD1 as a possible D gene (5 bases). The CDR3 length is 15 residues. Trimming removed 4 bases at V and 6 bases at J, with 16 bases between. Germline CDR1 and CDR2: KGHSH and LQKENI. CDR3 residues: CASSQSVRGTQPQHF. For the CDR3, the DNA is TGTGCCAGCTCACAAAGCGTTAGAGGGACTCAGCCCCAGCATTTT.

Concerning this clonotype: The germline gene is not matched at one end of the junction; a read error may be the cause. The chain uses TRBV7-3 and TRBJ1-2; D is possibly TRBD1 (5 bases). Germline CDR1 and CDR2: SGHTA and FQGTGA. This CDR3 comprises 13 residues. The CDR3 DNA reads as TGTGCCAGCAGTTCCGACAGTACATATGGCTGCACCTTC. It translates to CASSSDSTYGCTF.

V and J are TRBV7-9 and TRBJ1-5; tentatively, D is TRBD1 (6 bases). CDR3 length: 21 residues. V lost 2 bases and J lost 2, with 28 bases in between. Germline CDR1 is SEHNR and CDR2 is FQNEAQ (reference sequence). The CDR3 nucleotides are TGTGCCAGCAGCTTAATGGCCCACCGGGACACCTCACCCGAAGGCAATCAGCCCCAGCATTTT. Its protein product is CASSLMAHRDTSPEGNQPQHF. Combining the CDR3 with reference TRBV7-9 and TRBJ1-5 gives the whole variable domain DTGVSQNPRHKITKRGQNVTFRCDPISEHNRLYWYRQTLGQGPEFLTYFQNEAQLEKSRLLSDRFSAERPKGSFSTLEIQRTEQGDSAMYLCASSLMAHRDTSPEGNQPQHFGDGTRLSIL.

This clonotype appeared many times. A much larger clone sits a single nucleotide away, making a read error possible. V and J are TRBV11-2 and TRBJ2-6; a possible D gene is TRBD1 (5 bases). From germline, CDR1 is SGHAT and CDR2 FQNNGV. The CDR3 runs 13 residues. CDR3 DNA: TGTGCCAGCAGCGATTCTGGGGCCACCGTCCTGACTTTC. Protein: CASSDSGATVLTF.

This clonotype came up many times. The gene calls are TRBV20-1 and TRBJ2-7, with TRBD2 as a possible D gene (5 bases). CDR1 and CDR2 (germline): DFQATT, SNEGSKA (reference sequence). Trimming pared 5 bases from V and 4 bases from J, leaving 12 bases between. This CDR3 is 12 amino acids long. CDR3 sequence: CSALYRGYEQYF. Written as DNA, the CDR3 is TGCAGTGCTCTCTACCGGGGTTACGAGCAGTACTTC.

The table lists this clonotype with a few counts. The chain combines TRBV6-5 with TRBJ2-7; a weak D match, TRBD2 (5 bases). The CDR3 is 14 amino acids. V lost 6 bases, J lost 7 bases, and 19 bases lay in between. Germline V gene data show CDR1 as MNHEY and CDR2 as SVGAGI. The CDR3 sequence: CASSLEGSIREQYF. CDR3 in DNA: TGTGCCAGCAGCCTCGAGGGCTCGATTCGTGAGCAGTACTTC.

In this sample, this clonotype turned up many times. The V and J genes are TRBV20-1 and TRBJ2-5; possible D gene TRBD2, 6 bases. CDR1 is DFQATT, CDR2 SNEGSKA, per germline (reference sequence). The CDR3 covers 13 residues. The V end lost 2 bases, the J end lost 7 bases, and 14 bases lay between the germline ends. CDR3 in amino acids: CSARRAGIGTQYF. CDR3 nucleotide sequence: TGCAGTGCTAGAAGGGCGGGGATAGGGACCCAGTACTTC.

This clonotype was observed a few times. This sequence joins TRBV30 and TRBJ1-2, with D hard to call. Trimming shortened V by 5 bases and J by 4 bases, and 8 bases separated the two germline ends. The CDR3 is made up of 11 amino acids. Germline assignment: CDR1 GTSNPN and CDR2 SVGIG (reference sequence). CDR3 region: CAWADVYGYTF. The DNA for the CDR3 is TGTGCCTGGGCGGACGTCTATGGCTACACCTTC.

The chain employs TRBV20-1 and TRBJ2-7; 8 bases line up with TRBD2. CDR3 size: 14 residues. With V trimmed by 4 bases and J by 6 bases, 11 bases remained unmatched. Germline lookup yields CDR1 DFQATT and CDR2 SNEGSKA (reference sequence). The CDR3 here is CSAKELAETSEQYF. The DNA for the CDR3 is TGCAGTGCTAAAGAACTAGCGGAAACCTCCGAGCAGTACTTC.

This clonotype was seen at least ten times. The chain has TRBV7-9 and TRBJ2-3; TRBD2 aligns across 7 bases. The length of the CDR3 is 15 residues. CDR1 and CDR2 (germline): SEHNR, FQNEAQ (reference sequence). V shed 5 bases, J shed 2 bases, and the junction held 7 bases outside the gene matches. The CDR3 region is CASSDLAANTDTQYF. The CDR3 nucleotides read TGTGCCAGCAGCGACCTAGCGGCCAACACAGATACGCAGTATTTT.

A remark on this clonotype: This may be a read error, as it is one base from a much larger clone. V and J are TRBV6-6 and TRBJ1-3, with 9 bases fitting TRBD1. This CDR3 has 14 residues. Germline V gene lookup returns CDR1 MNHNY and CDR2 SVGAGI (reference sequence). CDR3 residues: CASAGTGYGSTIYF. CDR3 DNA: TGTGCCAGCGCGGGGACAGGGTACGGAAGCACCATATATTTT.

This clonotype has at least ten counts. This chain uses TRBV7-2 with TRBJ2-5; D not certain. From germline, CDR1 is SGHTA and CDR2 FQGNSA. V gave up 4 bases and J gave up 0 bases, with 18 bases separating them. The CDR3 is made up of 17 amino acids. The CDR3 loop reads CASSSSGTLLYQETQYF. The DNA for the CDR3 is TGTGCCAGCAGCTCCTCAGGTACCCTTCTTTACCAAGAGACCCAGTACTTC.

As regards this clonotype: A much more abundant neighbour one base away suggests this may be a read error. The V gene is TRBV19, the J gene TRBJ1-2; tentatively, D is TRBD1 (5 bases). Germline loops: CDR1 LNHDA, CDR2 SQIVND (reference sequence). This CDR3 has 18 amino acids. In DNA, the CDR3 is TGTGCCAGTAGTATAGAGGGGCTGGGGGGTCAAAATAACTATGGCTGCACCTTC. Protein sequence: CASSIEGLGGQNNYGCTF.

Worth noting for this clonotype: This may be a read error, as it is one base from a much larger clone. This chain joins TRBV20-1 and TRBJ2-7; 7 nucleotides align to TRBD2. Germline lookup yields CDR1 DFQATT and CDR2 SNEGSKA (reference sequence). The CDR3 consists of 16 residues. The V segment lost 6 bases and the J segment 3 bases; nucleotides outside the gene matches: 17. The CDR3 coding sequence is TGCAGTGCGCCGGACGACACCGGGACTACTATCTACGAGCAGTACTTC. The encoded protein is CSAPDDTGTTIYEQYF.